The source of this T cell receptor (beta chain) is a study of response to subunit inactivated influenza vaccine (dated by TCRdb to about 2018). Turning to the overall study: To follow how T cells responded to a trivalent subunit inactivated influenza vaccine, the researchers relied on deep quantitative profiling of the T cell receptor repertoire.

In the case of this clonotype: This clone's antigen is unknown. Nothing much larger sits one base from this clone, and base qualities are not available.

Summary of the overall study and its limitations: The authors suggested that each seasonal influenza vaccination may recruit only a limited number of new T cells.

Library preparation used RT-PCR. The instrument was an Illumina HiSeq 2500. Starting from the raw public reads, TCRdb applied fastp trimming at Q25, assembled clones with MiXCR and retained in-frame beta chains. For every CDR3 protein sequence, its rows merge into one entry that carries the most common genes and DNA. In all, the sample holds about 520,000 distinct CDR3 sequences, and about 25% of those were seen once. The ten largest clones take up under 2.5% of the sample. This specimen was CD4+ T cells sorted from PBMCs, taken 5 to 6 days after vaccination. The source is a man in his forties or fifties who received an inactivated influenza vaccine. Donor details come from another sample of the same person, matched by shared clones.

CDR3 sequence: CSARDWSRTGELFF. The bases are TGCAGTGCTAGAGATTGGTCTCGCACCGGGGAGCTGTTTTTT. The chain is encoded by TRBV20-1 joined to TRBJ2-2; too little of a D gene remains to name it. Relative to germline, V is 0 bases shorter and J is 4 bases shorter, with 9 bases between their ends. Taken from the germline V gene (reference sequence), the CDR1 and CDR2 loops are DFQATT and SNEGSKA. There are 14 amino acids in the CDR3, from cysteine to phenylalanine inclusive. Only the CDR3 region is kept as DNA, spanning 42 bases read in frame from base 1.